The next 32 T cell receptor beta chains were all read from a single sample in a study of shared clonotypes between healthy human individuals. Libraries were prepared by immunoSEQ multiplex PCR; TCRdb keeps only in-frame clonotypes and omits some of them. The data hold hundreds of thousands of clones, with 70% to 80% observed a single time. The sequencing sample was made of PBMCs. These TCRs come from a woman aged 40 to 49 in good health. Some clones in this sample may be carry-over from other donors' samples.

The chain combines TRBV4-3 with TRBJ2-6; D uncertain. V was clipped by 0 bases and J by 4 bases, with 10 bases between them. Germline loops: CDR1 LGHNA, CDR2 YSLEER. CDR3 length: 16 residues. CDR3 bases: TGCGCCAGCAGCCAAGATTCGGGTGCCGGGGCCAACGTCCTGACTTTC. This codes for CASSQDSGAGANVLTF.

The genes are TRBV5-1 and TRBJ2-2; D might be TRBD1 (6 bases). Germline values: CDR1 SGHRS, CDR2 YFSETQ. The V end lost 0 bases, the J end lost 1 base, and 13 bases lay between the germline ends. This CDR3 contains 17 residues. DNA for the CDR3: TGCGCCAGCAGCTTGGTTTTCCGGACAGAGAACACCGGGGAGCTGTTTTTT. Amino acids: CASSLVFRTENTGELFF.

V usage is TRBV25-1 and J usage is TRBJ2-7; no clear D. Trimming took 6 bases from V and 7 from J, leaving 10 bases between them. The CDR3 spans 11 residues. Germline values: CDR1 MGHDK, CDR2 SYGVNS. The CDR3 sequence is CASSPLGEQYF. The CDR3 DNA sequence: TGTGCCAGCAGCCCCTTGGGGGAGCAGTACTTC.

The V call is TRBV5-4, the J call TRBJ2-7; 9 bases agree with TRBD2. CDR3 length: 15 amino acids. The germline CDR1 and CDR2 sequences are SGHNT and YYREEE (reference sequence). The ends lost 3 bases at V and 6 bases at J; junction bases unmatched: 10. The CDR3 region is CASSSPAGGPGEQYF. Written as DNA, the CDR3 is TGTGCCAGCAGCTCTCCAGCGGGAGGTCCGGGCGAGCAGTACTTC.

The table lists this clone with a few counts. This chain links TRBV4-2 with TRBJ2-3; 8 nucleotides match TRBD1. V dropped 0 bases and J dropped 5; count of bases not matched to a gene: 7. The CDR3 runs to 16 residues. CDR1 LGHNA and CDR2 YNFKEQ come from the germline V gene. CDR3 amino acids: CASSQDPGQGGDTQYF. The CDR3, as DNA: TGTGCCAGCAGCCAAGACCCAGGACAGGGTGGAGATACGCAGTATTTT.

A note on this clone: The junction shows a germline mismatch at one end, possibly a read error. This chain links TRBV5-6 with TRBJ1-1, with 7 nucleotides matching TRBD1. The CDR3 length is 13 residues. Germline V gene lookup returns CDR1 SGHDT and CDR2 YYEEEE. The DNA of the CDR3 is TGTGCCAGCAGCAGCCGGGACAGACCAAAAGTGATCTTT. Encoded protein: CASSSRDRPKVIF. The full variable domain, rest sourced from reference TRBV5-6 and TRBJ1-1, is DAGVTQSPTHLIKTRGQQVTLRCSPKSGHDTVSWYQQALGQGPQFIFQYYEEEERQRGNFPDRFSGHQFPNYSSELNVNALLLGDSALYLCASSSRDRPKVIFGQGTRLTVV.

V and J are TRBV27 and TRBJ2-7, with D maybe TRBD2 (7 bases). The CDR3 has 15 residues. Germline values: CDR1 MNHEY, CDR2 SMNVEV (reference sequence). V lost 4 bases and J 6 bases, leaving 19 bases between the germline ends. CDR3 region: CASSSSGAGVAEQYF. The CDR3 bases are TGTGCCAGCAGTTCCTCGGGGGCGGGAGTTGCCGAGCAGTACTTC.

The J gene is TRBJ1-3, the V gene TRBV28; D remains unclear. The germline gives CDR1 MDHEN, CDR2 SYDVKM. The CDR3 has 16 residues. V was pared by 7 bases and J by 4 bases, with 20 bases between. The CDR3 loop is CASTQSPSRPGNTIYF. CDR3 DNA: TGTGCCAGCACCCAGTCCCCATCAAGGCCCGGAAACACCATATATTTT.

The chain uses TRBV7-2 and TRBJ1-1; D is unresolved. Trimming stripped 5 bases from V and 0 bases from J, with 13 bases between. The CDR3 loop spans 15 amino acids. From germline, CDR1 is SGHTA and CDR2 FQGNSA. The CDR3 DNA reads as TGTGCCAGCAGCCCCTACGGCAACATGAACACTGAAGCTTTCTTT. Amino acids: CASSPYGNMNTEAFF.

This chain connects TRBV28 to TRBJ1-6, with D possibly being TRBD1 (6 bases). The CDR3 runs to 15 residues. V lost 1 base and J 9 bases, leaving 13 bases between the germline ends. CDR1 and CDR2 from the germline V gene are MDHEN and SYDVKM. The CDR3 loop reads CASSLSDGTSSPLHF. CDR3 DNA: TGTGCCAGCAGTTTATCAGATGGGACAAGTTCACCCCTCCACTTT.

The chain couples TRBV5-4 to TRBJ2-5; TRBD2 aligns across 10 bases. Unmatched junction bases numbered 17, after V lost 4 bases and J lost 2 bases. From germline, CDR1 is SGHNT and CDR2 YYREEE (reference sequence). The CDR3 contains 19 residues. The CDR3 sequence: CASSRWSSGPLAGQETQYF. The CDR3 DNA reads TGTGCCAGCAGCCGATGGTCTTCGGGGCCACTAGCGGGACAAGAGACCCAGTACTTC.

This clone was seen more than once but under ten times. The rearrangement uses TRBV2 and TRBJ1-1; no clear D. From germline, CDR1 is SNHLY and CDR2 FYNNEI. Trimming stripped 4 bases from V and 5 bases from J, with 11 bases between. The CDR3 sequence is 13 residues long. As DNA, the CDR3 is TGTGCCAGCAGTGGGCGGGGTCTAACTGAAGCTTTCTTT. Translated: CASSGRGLTEAFF. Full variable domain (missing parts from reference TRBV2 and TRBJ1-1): EPEVTQTPSHQVTQMGQEVILRCVPISNHLYFYWYRQILGQKVEFLVSFYNNEISEKSEIFDDQFSVERPDGSNFTLKIRSTKLEDSAMYFCASSGRGLTEAFFGQGTRLTVV.

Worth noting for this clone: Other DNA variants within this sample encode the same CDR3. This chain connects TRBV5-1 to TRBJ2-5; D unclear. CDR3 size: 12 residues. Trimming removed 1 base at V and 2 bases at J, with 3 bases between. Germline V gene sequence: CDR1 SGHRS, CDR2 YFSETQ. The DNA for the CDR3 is TGCGCCAGCAGCTTGCTTCAAGAGACCCAGTACTTC. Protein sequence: CASSLLQETQYF.

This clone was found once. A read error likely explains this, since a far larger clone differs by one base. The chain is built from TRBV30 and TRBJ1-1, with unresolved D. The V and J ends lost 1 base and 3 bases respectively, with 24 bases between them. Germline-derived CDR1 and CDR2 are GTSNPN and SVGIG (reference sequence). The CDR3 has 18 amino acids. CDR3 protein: CAWSAPQVRRGSDTEAFF. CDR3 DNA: TGTGCCTGGAGTGCCCCCCAGGTCCGACGGGGATCGGACACTGAAGCTTTCTTT. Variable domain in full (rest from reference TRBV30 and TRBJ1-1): SQTIHQWPATLVQPVGSPLSLECTVEGTSNPNLYWYRQAAGRGLQLLFYSVGIGQISSEVPQNLSASRPQDRQFILSSKKLLLSDSGFYLCAWSAPQVRRGSDTEAFFGQGTRLTVV.

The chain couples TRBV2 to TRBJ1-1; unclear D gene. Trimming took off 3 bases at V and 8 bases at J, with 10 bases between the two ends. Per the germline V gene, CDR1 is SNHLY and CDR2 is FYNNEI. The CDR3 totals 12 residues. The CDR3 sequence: CASSDLLGEAFF. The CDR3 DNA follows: TGTGCCAGCAGTGATTTGTTAGGGGAAGCTTTCTTT.

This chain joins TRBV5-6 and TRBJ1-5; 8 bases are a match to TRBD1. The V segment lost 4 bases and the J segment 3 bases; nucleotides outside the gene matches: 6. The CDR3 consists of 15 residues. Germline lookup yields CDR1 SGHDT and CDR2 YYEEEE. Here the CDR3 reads CASSRLDRVNQPQHF. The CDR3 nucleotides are TGTGCCAGCAGCCGCTTGGACAGGGTCAATCAGCCCCAGCATTTT.

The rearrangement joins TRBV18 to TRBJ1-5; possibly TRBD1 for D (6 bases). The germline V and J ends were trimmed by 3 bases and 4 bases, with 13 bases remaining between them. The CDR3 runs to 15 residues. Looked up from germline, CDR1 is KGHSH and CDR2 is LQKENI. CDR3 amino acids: CASSPSRGQNQPQHF. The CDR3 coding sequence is TGTGCCAGCTCACCCTCAAGAGGACAGAATCAGCCCCAGCATTTT.

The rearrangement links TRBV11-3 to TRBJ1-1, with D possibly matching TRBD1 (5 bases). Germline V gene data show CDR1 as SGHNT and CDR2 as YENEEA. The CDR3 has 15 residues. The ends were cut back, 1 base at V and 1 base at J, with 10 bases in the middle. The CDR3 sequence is CASSLGGGWNTEAFF. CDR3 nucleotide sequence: TGTGCCAGCAGCTTAGGCGGGGGGTGGAACACTGAAGCTTTCTTT. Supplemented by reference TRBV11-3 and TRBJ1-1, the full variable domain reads EAGVVQSPRYKIIEKKQPVAFWCNPISGHNTLYWYLQNLGQGPELLIRYENEEAVDDSQLPKDRFSAERLKGVDSTLKIQPAELGDSAVYLCASSLGGGWNTEAFFGQGTRLTVV.

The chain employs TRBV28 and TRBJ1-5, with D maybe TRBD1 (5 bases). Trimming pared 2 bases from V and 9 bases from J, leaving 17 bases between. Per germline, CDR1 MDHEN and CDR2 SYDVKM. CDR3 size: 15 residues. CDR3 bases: TGTGCCAGCAGTTTAGTAGGCCGGCTGGGGGGGCCCCAGCATTTT. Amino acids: CASSLVGRLGGPQHF.

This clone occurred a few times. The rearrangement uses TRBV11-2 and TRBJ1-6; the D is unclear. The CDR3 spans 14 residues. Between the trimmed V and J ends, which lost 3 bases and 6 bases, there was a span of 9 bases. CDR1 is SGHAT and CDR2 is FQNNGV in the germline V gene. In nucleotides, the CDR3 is TGTGCCAGCAGCTTTTCGGGAGTTAATTCACCCCTCCACTTT. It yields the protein CASSFSGVNSPLHF. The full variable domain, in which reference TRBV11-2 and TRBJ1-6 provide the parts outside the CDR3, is EAGVAQSPRYKIIEKRQSVAFWCNPISGHATLYWYQQILGQGPKLLIQFQNNGVVDDSQLPKDRFSAERLKGVDSTLKIQPAKLEDSAVYLCASSFSGVNSPLHFGNGTRLTVT.

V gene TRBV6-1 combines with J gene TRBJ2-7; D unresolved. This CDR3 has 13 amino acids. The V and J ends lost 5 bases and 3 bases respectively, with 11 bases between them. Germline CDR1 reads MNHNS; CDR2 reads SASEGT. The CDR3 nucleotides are TGTGCCAGCAGTAGAAGTCCGCTCTACGAGCAGTACTTC. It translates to CASSRSPLYEQYF.

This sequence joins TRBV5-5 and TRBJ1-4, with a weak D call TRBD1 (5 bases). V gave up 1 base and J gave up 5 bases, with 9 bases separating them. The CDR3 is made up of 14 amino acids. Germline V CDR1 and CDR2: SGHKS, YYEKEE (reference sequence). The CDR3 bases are TGTGCCAGCAGCTTGATAGGGGACAATGAAAAACTGTTTTTT. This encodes CASSLIGDNEKLFF.

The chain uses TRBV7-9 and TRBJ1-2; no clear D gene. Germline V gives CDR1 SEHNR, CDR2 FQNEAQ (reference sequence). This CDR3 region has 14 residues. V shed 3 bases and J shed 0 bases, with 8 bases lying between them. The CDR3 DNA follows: TGTGCCAGCAGCTTCGACGGTACTAACTATGGCTACACCTTC. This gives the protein CASSFDGTNYGYTF.

The CDR3 region has the DNA TGTGCCAGCAGTTTATCAGGGGGCCCGAGGAATTCACCCCTCCACTTT. It is translated as CASSLSGGPRNSPLHF. This chain joins TRBV28 and TRBJ1-6; TRBD1 matches 8 bases. In germline, CDR1 is MDHEN, CDR2 SYDVKM. The trim removed 1 base at V and 7 bases at J, leaving 6 bases unmatched. The CDR3 runs to 16 residues.

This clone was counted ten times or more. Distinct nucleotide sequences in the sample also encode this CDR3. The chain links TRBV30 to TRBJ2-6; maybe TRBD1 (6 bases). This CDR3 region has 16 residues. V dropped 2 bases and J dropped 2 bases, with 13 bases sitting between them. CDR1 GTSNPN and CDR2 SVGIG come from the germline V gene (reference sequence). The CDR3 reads CAWSKLWGPGANVLTF. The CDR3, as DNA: TGTGCCTGGAGTAAATTATGGGGGCCTGGGGCCAACGTCCTGACTTTC.

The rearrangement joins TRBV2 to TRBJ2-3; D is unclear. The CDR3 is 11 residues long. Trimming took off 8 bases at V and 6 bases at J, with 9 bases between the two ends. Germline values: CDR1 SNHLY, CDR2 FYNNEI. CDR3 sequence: CASSAADTQYF. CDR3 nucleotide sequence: TGTGCCAGCTCCGCCGCGGATACGCAGTATTTT.

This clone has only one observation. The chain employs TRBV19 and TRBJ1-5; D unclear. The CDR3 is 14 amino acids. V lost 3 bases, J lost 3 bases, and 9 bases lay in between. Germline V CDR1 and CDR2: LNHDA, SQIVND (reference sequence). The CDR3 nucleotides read TGTGCCAGTAGTATGTCAGTCGTCAATCAGCCCCAGCATTTT. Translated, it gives CASSMSVVNQPQHF.

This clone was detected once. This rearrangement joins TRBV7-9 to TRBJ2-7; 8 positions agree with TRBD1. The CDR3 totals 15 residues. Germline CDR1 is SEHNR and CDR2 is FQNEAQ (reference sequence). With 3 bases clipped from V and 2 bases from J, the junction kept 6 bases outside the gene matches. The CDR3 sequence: CASSLGTGATYEQYF. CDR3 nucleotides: TGTGCCAGCAGCTTGGGGACAGGCGCTACCTACGAGCAGTACTTC.

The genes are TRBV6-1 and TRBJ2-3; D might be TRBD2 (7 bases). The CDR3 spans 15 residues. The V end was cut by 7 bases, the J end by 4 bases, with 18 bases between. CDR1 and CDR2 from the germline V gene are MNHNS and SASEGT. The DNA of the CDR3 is TGTGCCAGCATTAGAAGGGGGGGAGAGCCAGATACGCAGTATTTT. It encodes CASIRRGGEPDTQYF.

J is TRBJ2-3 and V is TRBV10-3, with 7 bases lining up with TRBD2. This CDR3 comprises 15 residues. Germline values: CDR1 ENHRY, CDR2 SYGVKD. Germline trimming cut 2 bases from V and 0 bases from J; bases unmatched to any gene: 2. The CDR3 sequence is CAISEGRESTDTQYF. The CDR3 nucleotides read TGTGCCATCAGTGAGGGGCGGGAGAGCACAGATACGCAGTATTTT.

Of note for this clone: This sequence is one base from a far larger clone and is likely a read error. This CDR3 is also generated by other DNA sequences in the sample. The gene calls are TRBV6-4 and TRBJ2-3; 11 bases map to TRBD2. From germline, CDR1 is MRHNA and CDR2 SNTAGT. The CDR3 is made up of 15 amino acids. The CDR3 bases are TGCGCCAGCAGTCGACTAGCGGGACAGGGAGATACGCAGTATTTT. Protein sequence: CASSRLAGQGDTQYF.

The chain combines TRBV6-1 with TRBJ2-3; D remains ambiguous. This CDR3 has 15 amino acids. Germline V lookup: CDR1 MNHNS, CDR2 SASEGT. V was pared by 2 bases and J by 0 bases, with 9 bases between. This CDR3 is CASSEYGPSTDTQYF. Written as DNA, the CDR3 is TGTGCCAGCAGTGAATACGGGCCTAGCACAGATACGCAGTATTTT.